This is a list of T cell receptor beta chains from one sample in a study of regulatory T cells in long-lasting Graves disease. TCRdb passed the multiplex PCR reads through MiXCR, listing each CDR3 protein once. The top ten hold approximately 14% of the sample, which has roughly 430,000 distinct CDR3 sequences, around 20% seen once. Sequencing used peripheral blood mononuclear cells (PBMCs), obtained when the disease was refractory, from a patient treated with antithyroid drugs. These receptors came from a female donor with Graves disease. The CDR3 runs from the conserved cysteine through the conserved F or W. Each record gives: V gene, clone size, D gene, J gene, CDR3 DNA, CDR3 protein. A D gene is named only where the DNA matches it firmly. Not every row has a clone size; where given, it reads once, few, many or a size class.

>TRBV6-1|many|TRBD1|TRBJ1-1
TGTGCCAGCAGTGAGACCCAGGGGGGCCCTGAAGCTTTCTTT
CASSETQGGPEAFF
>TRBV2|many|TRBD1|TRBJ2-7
TGTGCCAGCAGTGTTGAACAGGGGGCCTACGAGCAGTACTTC
CASSVEQGAYEQYF
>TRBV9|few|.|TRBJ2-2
TGTGCCAGCAGCGTAGATGACGGGGAGCTGTTTTTT
CASSVDDGELFF
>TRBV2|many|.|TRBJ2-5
TGTGCCAGCAAGATAAGCGCCCTACAAGAGACCCAGTACTTC
CASKISALQETQYF
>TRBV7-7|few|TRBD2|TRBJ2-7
TGTGCTAGCAGCTCTCAACTAGGGACTACCTACGAGCAGTACTTC
CASSSQLGTTYEQYF
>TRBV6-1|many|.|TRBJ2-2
TGTGCCAGCAGTAACAGCAATCGGGGCGGGGAGCTGTTTTTT
CASSNSNRGGELFF
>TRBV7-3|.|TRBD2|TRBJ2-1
TGTGCCAGCAGTCTAAGCGGGAGCGCCTTCGGTGAGCAGTTCTTC
CASSLSGSAFGEQFF
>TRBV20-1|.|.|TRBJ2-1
TGCAGTGCTATCGAGGTGCAGTACAATGAGCAGTTCTTC
CSAIEVQYNEQFF
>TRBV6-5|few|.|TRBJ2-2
TGTGCCAGCAGTTACTCTGGGAACTCCGGGGAGCTGTTTTTT
CASSYSGNSGELFF
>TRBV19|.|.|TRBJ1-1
TGTGCCAGTAGTCACACCGGGGCCGGGGGGAACACTGAAGCTTTCTTT
CASSHTGAGGNTEAFF
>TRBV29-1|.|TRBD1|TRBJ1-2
TGCAGCGTTGTACAGGGGACCCTCACCTTC
CSVVQGTLTF
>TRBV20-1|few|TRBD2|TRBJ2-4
TGCAGTGCTTCTAGCGGAGTTACCTTAGCCAAAAACATTCAGTACTTC
CSASSGVTLAKNIQYF
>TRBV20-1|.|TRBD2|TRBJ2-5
TGCAGCGGAGTAACTAGCGTGCAAGAGACCCAGTACTTC
CSGVTSVQETQYF
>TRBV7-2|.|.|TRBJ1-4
TGTGCCAGCAGCTTAGATAAGGTCAAGGGTGAAAAACTGTTTTTT
CASSLDKVKGEKLFF
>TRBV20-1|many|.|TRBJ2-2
TGCAGTGCTAGTGGTACCCTTCATGGGGAGCTGTTTTTT
CSASGTLHGELFF
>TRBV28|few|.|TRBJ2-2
TGTGCCAGCAGTTCTCCGTTAGTCACCGGGGAGCTGTTTTTT
CASSSPLVTGELFF
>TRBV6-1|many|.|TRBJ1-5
TGTGCCAGCAGTGAAGAAGTAGGGGGAGGACAGCCCCAGCATTTT
CASSEEVGGGQPQHF
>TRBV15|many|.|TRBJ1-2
TGTGCCACCAGCAGAGACCGGACAGAATCTAACTATGGCTACACCTTC
CATSRDRTESNYGYTF
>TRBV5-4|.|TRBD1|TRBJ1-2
TGTGCCAGCAGCCCCGGACAGGGGGAGCACGATGGCTACACCTTC
CASSPGQGEHDGYTF
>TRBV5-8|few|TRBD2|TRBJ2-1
TGTGCCAGCAGCGGGCTAGCGGGAGGCCCCGGGCGGGAGCAGTTCTTC
CASSGLAGGPGREQFF
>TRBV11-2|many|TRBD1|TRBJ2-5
TGTGCCAGCAGCTCATCGGGACAGTTAGAGACCCAGTACTTC
CASSSSGQLETQYF
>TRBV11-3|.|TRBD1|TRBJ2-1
TGTGCCAGCAGCAGCGGAACTTTACAGGGGAGGCAGTTCTTC
CASSSGTLQGRQFF
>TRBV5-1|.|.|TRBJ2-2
TGCGCCAGCAGCCCGTTCATCCGACGTACGAACACCGGGGAGCTGTTTTTT
CASSPFIRRTNTGELFF
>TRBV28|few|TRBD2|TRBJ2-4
TGTGCCAGCAGTACCCCCGGGACTACACTAGCCAAAAACATTCAGTACTTC
CASSTPGTTLAKNIQYF